These T cell receptor beta chains were read from a single sample in a study of cytomegalovirus exposure and HLA in healthy donors. The data were produced by immunoSEQ multiplex PCR, yet TCRdb's version contains in-frame clones alone and is incomplete. The repertoire holds about 180,000 clones, with more than 65% as singletons. Sample: PBMCs. The receptor set was obtained from a woman in her 30s in good health and CMV-seropositive. Each CDR3 is given with its conserved first and last residue. Fields, in order: V gene, clone size, D gene, J gene, CDR3 protein, CDR3 DNA. The D gene is left open where the match is weak. Only part of the rows carry a size: once, few, many, or a class if the clone is expanded.

>TRBV5-1|few|TRBD2|TRBJ2-7
CASSPGGLAGGQNEQYF
TGCGCCAGCAGCCCCGGAGGACTAGCGGGGGGGCAGAACGAGCAGTACTTC
>TRBV19|.|.|TRBJ1-5
CASSMQGLRDQPQHF
TGTGCCAGTAGTATGCAGGGGCTCAGAGATCAGCCCCAGCATTTT
>TRBV11-2|.|TRBD1|TRBJ2-7
CASSRDRTSYEQYF
TGTGCCAGCAGCCGGGACAGGACCTCCTACGAGCAGTACTTC
>TRBV4-2|.|.|TRBJ1-4
CASSHERGSGHEKLFF
TGTGCCAGCAGCCATGAGCGGGGCTCGGGTCATGAAAAACTGTTTTTT
>TRBV28|.|.|TRBJ1-2
CASGSGRVYGYTF
TGTGCCAGCGGCAGCGGGAGGGTCTATGGCTACACCTTC
>TRBV4-3|.|.|TRBJ1-1
CASSQGWGVNTEAFF
TGCGCCAGCAGCCAAGGGTGGGGGGTGAACACTGAAGCTTTCTTT
>TRBV5-1|.|.|TRBJ2-3
CASSQATGLDTQYF
TGCGCCAGCAGCCAGGCTACAGGGCTGGATACGCAGTATTTT
>TRBV7-3|.|TRBD2|TRBJ2-5
CASSPGTSWETQYF
TGTGCCAGCAGCCCAGGGACTAGCTGGGAGACCCAGTACTTC
>TRBV7-8|.|TRBD2|TRBJ2-4
CASSLVRTSGIQYF
TGTGCCAGCAGCTTAGTTCGGACTAGCGGAATTCAGTACTTC
>TRBV29-1|few|.|TRBJ2-1
CSVASVHNEQFF
TGCAGCGTAGCTAGCGTACACAATGAGCAGTTCTTC
>TRBV7-8|.|.|TRBJ1-2
CASSFLGFNYGYTF
TGTGCCAGCAGCTTCCTGGGCTTTAACTATGGCTACACCTTC
>TRBV10-3|.|.|TRBJ1-5
CAISESRQAPQHF
TGTGCCATCAGTGAGTCGCGACAAGCGCCCCAGCATTTT
>TRBV6-1|once|.|TRBJ2-7
CASSPYSYEQYF
TGTGCCAGCAGTCCTTATTCCTACGAGCAGTACTTC
>TRBV28|.|.|TRBJ1-2
CASGTGGYGYTF
TGTGCCAGCGGGACTGGGGGTTATGGCTACACCTTC
>TRBV6-5|.|.|TRBJ2-7
CASRGSGSSYEQYF
TGTGCCAGCAGGGGTTCGGGGAGCTCCTACGAGCAGTACTTC
>TRBV4-1|.|.|TRBJ2-3
CASSQYRDRAGYTDTQYF
TGCGCCAGCAGCCAATACAGAGATCGGGCGGGCTACACAGATACGCAGTATTTT
>TRBV4-1|.|.|TRBJ2-1
CASSQDWRRSSYNEQFF
TGCGCCAGCAGCCAAGATTGGCGGAGGAGCTCCTACAATGAGCAGTTCTTC
>TRBV6-6|.|TRBD1|TRBJ1-1
CASSSPPGQGGTEAFF
TGTGCCAGCAGTTCGCCTCCGGGACAGGGAGGGACTGAAGCTTTCTTT
>TRBV7-9|.|.|TRBJ2-2
CASSSNVRGGLFF
TGTGCCAGCAGCTCCAATGTTAGGGGTGGACTGTTTTTT
>TRBV27|few|.|TRBJ1-5
CASSPSRGQPQHF
TGTGCCAGCAGCCCTTCTCGGGGTCAGCCCCAGCATTTT
>TRBV5-6|.|.|TRBJ1-3
CASSRLQGAGNTIYF
TGTGCCAGCAGCCGGTTACAAGGAGCTGGAAACACCATATATTTT
>TRBV27|once|.|TRBJ2-3
CASSLRDTQYF
TGTGCCAGCAGTTTACGAGATACGCAGTATTTT
>TRBV7-2|.|.|TRBJ2-1
CASSDGGPYNEQFF
TGTGCCAGCAGCGACGGGGGACCCTACAATGAGCAGTTCTTC
>TRBV7-2|.|.|TRBJ1-5
CASSLAASNNQPQHF
TGTGCCAGCAGCTTAGCGGCAAGTAACAATCAGCCCCAGCATTTT
>TRBV2|.|TRBD1|TRBJ1-2
CASSPRDRGYGYTF
TGTGCCAGCAGTCCCCGGGACAGGGGCTATGGCTACACCTTC
>TRBV28|once|TRBD2|TRBJ2-7
CASSWASGVIAGGPVLIYEQYF
TGTGCCAGCAGTTGGGCCTCGGGGGTAATAGCGGGGGGTCCCGTCTTGATCTACGAGCAGTACTTC
>TRBV7-2|once|.|TRBJ2-1
CASSFSGGPYNEQFF
TGTGCCAGCAGCTTTTCGGGGGGCCCCTACAATGAGCAGTTCTTC
>TRBV7-9|once|TRBD2|TRBJ2-1
CASSLWDSGGGYNEQFF
TGTGCCAGCAGCTTATGGGATAGCGGGGGGGGCTACAATGAGCAGTTCTTC
>TRBV7-2|few|TRBD1|TRBJ1-4
CASSLRQGHNEKLFF
TGTGCCAGCAGCTTGAGACAGGGACACAATGAAAAACTGTTTTTT
>TRBV5-4|.|TRBD1|TRBJ1-2
CASSRGQGALDYGYTF
TGTGCCAGCAGCCGGGGACAGGGGGCGTTGGACTATGGCTACACCTTC
>TRBV7-9|.|.|TRBJ2-2
CASSLAVGANTGELFF
TGTGCCAGCAGCTTAGCAGTAGGGGCGAACACCGGGGAGCTGTTTTTT
>TRBV19|.|.|TRBJ2-1
CASSISGSRNNEQFF
TGTGCCAGTAGTATATCGGGGAGTCGTAACAATGAGCAGTTCTTC
>TRBV6-5|.|TRBD1|TRBJ1-1
CASRQGAEAEAFF
TGTGCCAGCAGACAGGGGGCTGAGGCTGAAGCTTTCTTT
>TRBV27|.|.|TRBJ1-6
CASSMKGGGGNSSPLHF
TGTGCCAGCAGTATGAAGGGCGGGGGCGGAAATAGTTCACCCCTCCACTTT
>TRBV6-5|.|.|TRBJ2-5
CASSYRTRFTGETQYF
TGTGCCAGCAGTTACCGGACACGATTTACGGGAGAGACCCAGTACTTC
>TRBV7-2|.|TRBD1|TRBJ2-6
CASSWDRASGANVLTF
TGTGCCAGCAGCTGGGACAGAGCCTCTGGGGCCAACGTCCTGACTTTC
>TRBV7-6|.|TRBD1|TRBJ2-1
CASRSGTALNEQFF
TGTGCCAGCAGGTCCGGGACAGCGCTCAATGAGCAGTTCTTC
>TRBV4-2|few|TRBD2|TRBJ2-5
CASSQELAGGGETQYF
TGTGCCAGCAGCCAAGAACTAGCGGGGGGCGGAGAGACCCAGTACTTC
>TRBV7-9|.|.|TRBJ2-7
CASSLQLRGATRGEQYF
TGTGCCAGCAGCTTACAACTGCGTGGAGCCACTCGGGGGGAGCAGTACTTC
>TRBV2|.|.|TRBJ2-5
CASSRETQYF
TGTGCCAGCAGTCGAGAGACCCAGTACTTC
>TRBV6-5|.|TRBD1|TRBJ2-7
CASSPGTGGNEQYF
TGTGCCAGCAGTCCCGGGACAGGGGGCAACGAGCAGTACTTC
>TRBV19|.|.|TRBJ2-3
CASSRGEDTQYF
TGTGCCAGTTCCCGGGGTGAAGATACGCAGTATTTT
>TRBV7-2|once|TRBD1|TRBJ1-5
CASSLEATGGQPRHF
TGTGCCAGCAGCTTAGAGGCGACAGGGGGGCAGCCCCGGCATTTT
>TRBV4-2|.|.|TRBJ1-4
CASSQETGELFF
TGTGCCAGCAGCCAAGAAACGGGGGAACTGTTTTTT
>TRBV5-6|few|.|TRBJ1-5
CASSAASNQPQHF
TGTGCCTCGTCCGCGGCCTCCAATCAGCCCCAGCATTTT
>TRBV4-1|.|TRBD1|TRBJ1-4
CASSQDLQGAEKLFF
TGCGCCAGCAGCCAAGATTTGCAGGGGGCGGAAAAACTGTTTTTT